The entry that follows covers one T cell receptor beta chain sequence. Its cognate antigen is unknown. PCR amplification relied on 60 Vbeta primers (plus 13 Jbeta primers). Using immunoSEQ multiplex PCR, the repertoire was profiled, and TCRdb retains in-frame clones only, with some absent. The sample contains some 180,000 clones, 65% to 80% of which appear only once. This sample was taken from a study of cytomegalovirus exposure and HLA in healthy donors. Findings and caveats of the study: The study listed some 160 cytomegalovirus-associated TCR beta chains.

The CDR3 is 14 residues long. Germline CDR1 and CDR2: LNHDA and SQIVND (reference sequence). V gave up 3 bases and J gave up 5 bases, with 13 bases separating them. The clonotype originates from a woman in her twenties or thirties in good health and CMV-seropositive. J is TRBJ2-5 and V is TRBV19; tentatively, D is TRBD1 (7 bases). The specimen was PBMCs. The CDR3 sequence is CASSMSGGRETQYF. CDR3 nucleotides: TGTGCCAGTAGTATGTCAGGGGGGAGGGAGACCCAGTACTTC.